What follows describes a single T cell receptor beta chain. Antigen specificity is unknown. The CDR3 length is 13 residues. Germline values: CDR1 SQVTM, CDR2 ANQGSEA. V lost 7 bases, J lost 4 bases, and 5 bases stayed unmatched. This specimen belongs to a study of Ad26.COV2.S vaccination and SARS-CoV-2 variants. The overall study: Doses of Ad26.COV2.S were injected into muscle once or twice, 56 days apart. Study results and limitations: It was vaccine recipients, not placebo recipients, who had the higher spike-specific TCR breadth. It was found that vaccine and placebo recipients had similar non-spike TCR breadth.

The assay was immunoSEQ multiplex PCR, and TCRdb's table has in-frame clones only and misses some. The repertoire holds roughly 400,000 clones, with 80% to 95% as singletons. Treatment of the sample: 15 to 20 received Ad26.COV2.S at low or high dose, single or two shots; 5 received placebo; per-sample allocation not given. Material that was analyzed had been drawn on day 63 after the first vaccine or placebo injection. This chain connects TRBV29-1 to TRBJ2-7; 12 nucleotides align to TRBD2. The sequence was collected from a person between 18 and 65 years old who received the Ad26.COV2.S COVID-19 vaccine or a placebo. This sample comprised peripheral blood, obtained in a trial of Ad26.COV2.S vaccine versus placebo. CDR3 residues: CSASGGGFYEQYF. DNA of the CDR3: TGCAGCGCTAGCGGGGGGGGATTTTACGAGCAGTACTTC.